This TCR beta chain was identified during a study of T-cell reconstitution after alpha-beta-depleted transplantation in children (dated by TCRdb to the mid-2010s). Context from the whole study: T-cell immune reconstitution after TCRalphabeta/CD19-depleted allogeneic hematopoietic cell transplantation in children was quantitatively tracked in the study by means of TCR repertoire profiling. What the study reported, not specific to this receptor: Over the following months the frequencies of hyperexpanded clones went down, and after one year T-cell counts and TCRbeta diversity were mostly credited to newly produced T cells. The apparently early alphabetaT-cell count recovery about two months after transplant was reportedly dependent on only several hundred rapidly expanded clones derived from non-depleted graft cells. In some patients, high TCRbeta diversity at day 60 was attributed to recipient T cells and intrathymic progenitors that had survived conditioning.

The meaning of the sample's treatment or condition label: allogeneic hematopoietic cell transplantation with graft depleted of TCRalphabeta T cells and CD19 B cells. TCRalphabeta/CD19-depleted allogeneic hematopoietic cell grafts were given to the transplant recipients, all of whom were children. Preparation of the library involved PCR. TCRdb records Illumina HiSeq 2500 as the sequencer. TCR libraries were prepared with molecular barcoding, using unique molecular identifiers to normalize TCRbeta repertoire quantification. TCRdb reran the public reads through fastp at Q25 and MiXCR, keeping productive beta chains. Every CDR3 protein is listed once, alongside the most common genes and DNA of its rows. This sample is represented by 600,000 to 800,000 distinct CDR3 sequences; about 12% of them were singletons. 0.79% of the sample lies in the top ten. V is pruned by 4 bases and J by 3 bases, leaving 8 bases of the junction without a gene match. The CDR3 measures 17 amino acids from cysteine to phenylalanine. Only the CDR3 region is kept as DNA, spanning 51 bases read in frame from base 1. Reading the germline V gene gives CDR1 SGHVS and CDR2 FQNEAQ.

Comment on this clonotype: Its recognized antigen is unknown. No quality values exist for individual bases; no much larger clone is one base distant.

The sequence is built from TRBV7-8 and TRBJ2-2, with 10 bases in between that match TRBD2. This sample comprised PBMCs, obtained before TCRalphabeta/CD19-depleted stem cell transplant. The clonotype comes from a girl aged 2-10 years with congenital amegakaryocytic thrombocytopenia, due to receive a stem cell transplant. This receptor has the CDR3 CASSSAALAGDTGELFF. The nucleotides read TGTGCCAGCAGCTCAGCGGCGCTAGCGGGGGACACCGGGGAGCTGTTTTTT.